Following are 32 T cell receptor beta chains from one sample sequenced in a study of glioma-infiltrating T cells. Using RNA template, CDR3s of TCR alpha and beta were amplified with iRepertoire arm-PCR. One entry per CDR3 protein, called by TCRdb with MiXCR from the multiplex PCR reads. The sample has around 350,000 distinct CDR3 sequences, about two fifths seen once; the top ten hold more than 10%. Input material: glioma tissue, nonneoplastic brain tissue, or PBMCs (not recorded which). These receptor sequences come from a human donor with low-grade glioma or glioblastoma, undergoing nonglioma brain surgery, or in good health (not recorded which).

This clonotype was seen a single time. This chain links TRBV5-1 with TRBJ2-3; 7 bases are a match to TRBD2. CDR1 and CDR2 (germline): SGHRS, YFSETQ. The CDR3 spans 16 residues. Germline trimming cut 0 bases from V and 1 base from J; bases unmatched to any gene: 5. The CDR3 region is CASSLVTSIRTDTQYF. CDR3 DNA sequence: TGCGCCAGCAGCTTGGTGACTAGCATTCGCACAGATACGCAGTATTTT.

V usage is TRBV2 and J usage is TRBJ2-3; D unresolved. Trimming pared 4 bases from V and 1 base from J, leaving 12 bases between. Germline V CDR1 and CDR2: SNHLY, FYNNEI. The CDR3 is 15 residues long. The CDR3: CASSAGPPGTDTQYF. For the CDR3, the DNA is TGTGCCAGCAGTGCCGGACCTCCGGGCACAGATACGCAGTATTTT. Filled out from reference TRBV2 and TRBJ2-3, the complete variable domain reads EPEVTQTPSHQVTQMGQEVILRCVPISNHLYFYWYRQILGQKVEFLVSFYNNEISEKSEIFDDQFSVERPDGSNFTLKIRSTKLEDSAMYFCASSAGPPGTDTQYFGPGTRLTVL.

The CDR3 bases are TGTGCCAGCAAAACAGGGGGTTATGAGCAGTTCTTC. It encodes CASKTGGYEQFF. The chain combines TRBV6-2 or TRBV6-3 with TRBJ2-1; 8 positions match TRBD1. The CDR3 has 12 residues. V was pared by 7 bases and J by 8 bases, with 4 bases of the junction left unmatched. Germline CDR1 and CDR2: MNHEY and SVGEGT.

This clonotype occurred a few times. V gene TRBV27 combines with J gene TRBJ2-2; D unclear. Germline V CDR1 and CDR2: MNHEY, SMNVEV (reference sequence). This CDR3 region has 14 residues. Trimming stripped 3 bases from V and 0 bases from J, with 5 bases between. The CDR3 DNA follows: TGTGCCAGCAGTTTGTTTCCGAACACCGGGGAGCTGTTTTTT. Translating it yields CASSLFPNTGELFF.

Only one count was recorded for this clonotype. The chain uses TRBV14 and TRBJ2-5, with D unclear. V lost 5 bases and J lost 1, with 14 bases in between. CDR3 length: 15 residues. CDR1 and CDR2 from the germline V gene are SGHDN and FVKESK. The CDR3: CASSKIASPQETQYF. CDR3 nucleotide sequence: TGTGCCAGCAGCAAAATAGCTTCACCCCAAGAGACCCAGTACTTC. The variable domain in full, with the rest retrieved from reference TRBV14 and TRBJ2-5, is EAGVTQFPSHSVIEKGQTVTLRCDPISGHDNLYWYRRVMGKEIKFLLHFVKESKQDESGMPNNRFLAERTGGTYSTLKVQPAELEDSGVYFCASSKIASPQETQYFGPGTRLLVL.

The chain links TRBV7-6 to TRBJ1-5, with D perhaps matching TRBD1 (6 bases). Germline V CDR1 and CDR2: SGHVS, FNYEAQ. This CDR3 region has 15 residues. V was clipped by 1 base and J by 14 bases, with 21 bases between them. The chain's CDR3 is CASSLEAGDIATKHF. CDR3 bases: TGTGCCAGCAGCTTAGAGGCGGGGGACATCGCGACCAAGCATTTT.

The chain combines TRBV18 with TRBJ1-2; D is possibly TRBD1 (5 bases). CDR3 length equals 15 residues. Trimming took off 6 bases at V and 3 bases at J, with 17 bases between the two ends. The germline CDR1 and CDR2 sequences are KGHSH and LQKENI. This CDR3 is CASSPGGGNDYGYTF. In DNA form, the CDR3 reads TGTGCCAGCTCCCCTGGTGGGGGGAATGACTATGGCTACACCTTC.

The V gene is TRBV28, the J gene TRBJ2-7; 10 bases are a match to TRBD1. J was trimmed by 5 bases and V by 8 bases; bases with no gene match: 12. This CDR3 is built from 15 residues. CDR1 is MDHEN, CDR2 SYDVKM, per germline. CDR3 nucleotides: TGTGCCAGCCTTTCCTCCGGGACAGGGGATCACGAGCAGTACTTC. Translation: CASLSSGTGDHEQYF. Full variable domain (remainder filled in from reference TRBV28 and TRBJ2-7): DVKVTQSSRYLVKRTGEKVFLECVQDMDHENMFWYRQDPGLGLRLIYFSYDVKMKEKGDIPEGYSVSREKKERFSLILESASTNQTSMYLCASLSSGTGDHEQYFGPGTRLTVT.

Comment on this clonotype: The junction departs from the called germline gene at one end, perhaps through a read error. The J gene is TRBJ2-2, the V gene TRBV15, with 9 bases fitting TRBD1. Germline-derived CDR1 and CDR2 are LNHNV and YYDKDF (reference sequence). The CDR3 totals 17 residues. DNA of the CDR3: TGTGCCACCAGCAGAACCCCCCCGGGACAGGGATACGGGGAGCTGCTTTTT. This encodes CATSRTPPGQGYGELLF. The full variable domain, rest sourced from reference TRBV15 and TRBJ2-2, is DAMVIQNPRYQVTQFGKPVTLSCSQTLNHNVMYWYQQKSSQAPKLLFHYYDKDFNNEADTPDNFQSRRPNTSFCFLDIRSPGLGDTAMYLCATSRTPPGQGYGELLFGEGSRLTVL.

Worth noting for this clonotype: At one end the junction does not follow the germline gene, possibly because of a read error. The V call is TRBV25-1, the J call TRBJ2-7; D unclear. Germline loops: CDR1 MGHDK, CDR2 SYGVNS. The CDR3 has 14 residues. CDR3 loop: CASSESEYSYKQYF. Written as DNA, the CDR3 is TGTGCCAGCAGTGAATCGGAGTACTCCTACAAGCAGTACTTC.

Points on this clonotype: At one end the junction does not follow the germline gene, possibly because of a read error. The chain couples TRBV7-6 to TRBJ1-1, with D uncertain. The CDR3 spans 13 residues. In germline, CDR1 is SGHVS, CDR2 FNYEAQ. Here the CDR3 DNA reads TGTGCTAGCAGCTTATTTGTGAACACTGAAGCTTTCTTT. As protein: CASSLFVNTEAFF. Complete variable domain (other parts from reference TRBV7-6 and TRBJ1-1): GAGVSQSPRYKVTKRGQDVALRCDPISGHVSLYWYRQALGQGPEFLTYFNYEAQQDKSGLPNDRFSAERPEGSISTLTIQRTEQRDSAMYRCASSLFVNTEAFFGQGTRLTVV.

This rearrangement joins TRBV4-1 to TRBJ1-5, with D tentatively TRBD1 (5 bases). V lost 3 bases and J 7 bases, leaving 19 bases between the germline ends. Germline lookup yields CDR1 MGHRA and CDR2 YSYEKL. The CDR3 has 16 amino acids. The DNA for the CDR3 is TGCGCCAGCAGCCAGGCCAGACCCGCAGGGTCCCAGCCCCAGCATTTT. This gives the protein CASSQARPAGSQPQHF.

The rearrangement uses TRBV6-2 or TRBV6-3 and TRBJ2-7; the match to TRBD2 covers 8 bases. The length of the CDR3 is 15 residues. Germline CDR1 reads MNHEY; CDR2 reads SVGEGT. With 7 bases clipped from V and 5 bases from J, the junction kept 13 bases outside the gene matches. The CDR3 spells CASTSGRAGADEQYF. The CDR3 nucleotides read TGTGCCAGCACCTCAGGGCGAGCGGGAGCGGACGAGCAGTACTTC.

This clonotype was detected a few times. This chain uses TRBV20-1 with TRBJ2-7; 10 nucleotides match TRBD2. From germline, CDR1 is DFQATT and CDR2 SNEGSKA (reference sequence). The CDR3 spans 17 residues. V trimming: 1 base; J trimming: 3 bases; junction bases outside the gene matches: 12. The CDR3 loop reads CSARGGLAGVPGYEQYF. The CDR3 nucleotides are TGCAGTGCTAGAGGGGGGCTAGCGGGAGTACCTGGCTACGAGCAGTACTTC.

The table lists this clonotype with a few counts. This chain connects TRBV10-3 to TRBJ2-7, with D tentatively TRBD2 (5 bases). In germline, CDR1 is ENHRY, CDR2 SYGVKD. The CDR3 has 16 amino acids. Trimming cost V 2 bases and J 4 bases, with 18 bases left between them. As DNA, the CDR3 is TGTGCCATCAGTGAGACCGGAGGCCGTGGTGGATACGAGCAGTACTTC. This codes for CAISETGGRGGYEQYF.

The gene calls are TRBV5-5 and TRBJ2-3; D possibly uses TRBD1 or TRBD2 (5 bases each). The CDR3 spans 15 residues. Trimming took off 4 bases at V and 6 bases at J, with 18 bases between the two ends. Germline assignment: CDR1 SGHKS and CDR2 YYEKEE (reference sequence). CDR3 sequence (DNA): TGTGCCAGCAGCCCCGGGACGACCCTAGGGGATACGCAGTATTTT. Its translation is CASSPGTTLGDTQYF.

This clonotype was picked up a small number of times. This chain connects TRBV4-1 to TRBJ2-7; D is perhaps TRBD2 (5 bases). There are 17 residues in the CDR3. V dropped 3 bases and J dropped 2 bases, with 20 bases sitting between them. CDR1 and CDR2 (germline): MGHRA, YSYEKL. CDR3 DNA: TGCGCCAGCAGCCAGGCCTTACGCCGGGATTCTACCTACGAGCAGTACTTC. Protein sequence: CASSQALRRDSTYEQYF.

Comment on this clonotype: This may be a read error: a much more frequent sequence differs by one nucleotide. This rearrangement joins TRBV15 to TRBJ1-5; D is uncertain. CDR3 size: 15 residues. Per the germline V gene, CDR1 is LNHNV and CDR2 is YYDKDF (reference sequence). The V gene lost 1 base and the J gene lost 9 bases, with 16 bases spanning the gap. The CDR3 here is CATSRALATRGPQHF. CDR3 coding DNA: TGTGCCACCAGCAGAGCCCTCGCTACTCGAGGGCCCCAGCATTTT.

In its sample, this clonotype was seen a few times. V usage is TRBV7-9 and J usage is TRBJ1-1, with TRBD1 identical over 7 bases. CDR1 and CDR2 from the germline V gene are SEHNR and FQNEAQ (reference sequence). This CDR3 region has 14 residues. Losses at the gene ends were 7 bases for V and 0 bases for J; bases not matched to a gene: 5. The CDR3 reads CASNPQGMNTEAFF. As DNA, the CDR3 is TGTGCCAGCAACCCACAGGGGATGAACACTGAAGCTTTCTTT.

Notes on this clonotype: A much bigger clone sits one base away, suggesting this may be a read error. The chain employs TRBV6-6 and TRBJ1-5; tentative D call: TRBD1 (6 bases). V was trimmed by 8 bases and J by 2 bases, leaving 19 bases between them. Germline V gene sequence: CDR1 MNHNY, CDR2 SVGAGI (reference sequence). This CDR3 has 16 residues. Here the CDR3 reads CASGPFLAGGNQPQHF. The CDR3 DNA reads TGTGCCAGCGGCCCGTTTTTGGCAGGGGGCAATCAGCCCCAGCATTTT.

Turning to this clonotype: This clone may be a read error of a much larger clone one base away. The CDR3 spells CASSYAGEGNQPQHF. The CDR3 DNA reads as TGTGCCAGCAGTTACGCAGGGGAGGGCAATCAGCCCCAGCATTTT. This chain uses TRBV4-2 with TRBJ1-5; possible D gene TRBD1, 6 bases. V was trimmed by 6 bases and J by 2 bases, leaving 14 bases between them. CDR1 is LGHNA and CDR2 is YNFKEQ in the germline V gene. The CDR3 sequence is 15 residues long.

The chain couples TRBV12-3 or TRBV12-4 to TRBJ2-3; D gene uncertain. Deletions cut 6 bases from V and 0 bases from J, with 7 bases between. The CDR3 length is 13 residues. The CDR3 region has the DNA TGTGCCAGCAGCAGTGTCAGCACAGATACGCAGTATTTT. It yields the protein CASSSVSTDTQYF.

The chain recombines TRBV3-1 with TRBJ1-5; no firm D call. The CDR3 sequence is 13 residues long. Germline V gene sequence: CDR1 LGHDT, CDR2 YNNKEL (reference sequence). Deletions cut 4 bases from V and 9 bases from J, with 13 bases between. The CDR3 loop is CASSRTREGPQHF. Written as DNA, the CDR3 is TGTGCCAGCAGCCGGACTCGAGAAGGGCCCCAGCATTTT.

A few counts support this clonotype. This chain uses TRBV6-2 or TRBV6-3 with TRBJ2-2, with a tentative D call TRBD1 (5 bases). From germline, CDR1 is MNHEY and CDR2 SVGEGT. The CDR3 is 16 amino acids. Trimming left V 0 bases short and J 5 bases short, with 13 bases between. The CDR3 region has the DNA TGTGCCAGCAGTTACTCGATAGGGGAATGGACCGGGGAGCTGTTTTTT. Its translation is CASSYSIGEWTGELFF.

Regarding this clonotype: Its ends do not fully match the called genes, so a read error is possible. V gene TRBV7-9 combines with J gene TRBJ2-7, with no clear D. The CDR3 has 15 residues. Germline V gene lookup returns CDR1 SEHNR and CDR2 FQNEAQ (reference sequence). The CDR3 loop reads CDSSFGFTLTYEQYF. The DNA for the CDR3 is TGTGACAGCAGCTTTGGCTTCACCTTGACCTACGAGCAGTACTTC.

For this clonotype: At one end, the junction sequence differs from germline, possibly due to a read error. The chain carries TRBV6-2 or TRBV6-3 and TRBJ2-7; D is tentatively TRBD1 or TRBD2 (7 bases each). Germline CDR1 reads MNHEY; CDR2 reads SVGEGT. The CDR3 runs 15 residues. The CDR3 protein is CASSFGGTAPGEKYF. The DNA of the CDR3 is TGTGCCAGCAGTTTCGGGGGGACAGCTCCTGGCGAGAAGTACTTC.

Regarding this clonotype: A much larger clone differs by one base, so this may be a read error. V and J are TRBV6-1 and TRBJ2-1; D is uncertain. CDR3 length: 15 amino acids. The V gene lost 6 bases and the J gene lost 0 bases, with 12 bases spanning the gap. The germline V gene has CDR1 MNHNS and CDR2 SASEGT. CDR3 nucleotide sequence: TGTGCCAGCAGATCCCCGCTCGGCTCCTACAATGAGCAGTTCTTC. Residues: CASRSPLGSYNEQFF.

As regards this clonotype: This sequence may be a read error, since a much larger clone differs from it by one base. V and J are TRBV4-1 and TRBJ1-1; 10 bases map to TRBD1. This CDR3 is 15 amino acids long. The V gene's germline CDR1 is MGHRA and CDR2 YSYEKL. Here the CDR3 reads CVSSQFDRGLPEAFF. Written as DNA, the CDR3 is TGCGTCAGCAGCCAATTTGACAGGGGGCTCCCTGAAGCTTTCTTT.

There are many counts of this clonotype. The chain recombines TRBV6-2 or TRBV6-3 with TRBJ1-1; 8 bases match TRBD1. The length of the CDR3 is 11 residues. V was clipped by 5 bases and J by 10 bases; unmatched bases: 3. CDR1 is MNHEY, CDR2 SVGEGT, per germline. CDR3 in amino acids: CASSMGTGAFF. CDR3 sequence (DNA): TGTGCCAGCAGTATGGGGACAGGAGCTTTCTTT.

This clonotype occurred a few times. The chain is built from TRBV10-3 and TRBJ2-5; 12 bases agree with TRBD2. The CDR3 is 15 residues long. Losses at the gene ends were 6 bases for V and 2 bases for J; bases not matched to a gene: 4. The V gene's germline CDR1 is ENHRY and CDR2 SYGVKD. As DNA, the CDR3 is TGTGCCATCAGCCCGACTAGCGGGGGACAAGAGACCCAGTACTTC. Its translation: CAISPTSGGQETQYF.

The chain couples TRBV2 to TRBJ2-7, with 9 bases fitting TRBD1. Trimming at V came to 6 bases and at J to 6 bases, leaving 9 bases not matched to a gene. From germline, CDR1 is SNHLY and CDR2 FYNNEI. CDR3 size: 14 residues. This chain's CDR3 is CASSPGQGPGEQYF. In DNA, the CDR3 is TGTGCCAGCAGCCCCGGACAGGGGCCCGGCGAGCAGTACTTC.

The chain joins TRBV15 to TRBJ1-2; possible D gene TRBD1, 6 bases. The CDR3 runs to 15 residues. Germline CDR1 reads LNHNV; CDR2 reads YYDKDF (reference sequence). V was pared by 6 bases and J by 4 bases, with 18 bases between. CDR3 sequence: CATSHGGLTLYGYTF. The CDR3 region has the DNA TGTGCCACCAGTCACGGGGGCCTCACCCTCTATGGCTACACCTTC.